This TCR beta chain was sequenced during a study of glioma-infiltrating T cells. Study details: Glioblastomas were WHO grade IV, sampled at first diagnosis; low-grade were grade II. Approximately 990,000 peripheral T cells were targeted at roughly 4.5- to 11-fold coverage.

Regarding the study as a whole: CDR3 overlap between tissue and blood was very small.

Ten or more counts support this clonotype. Its target is unknown. The CDR3 spans 14 residues. V shed 0 bases and J shed 7 bases, with 15 bases lying between them. CDR1 is DFQATT, CDR2 SNEGSKA, per germline (reference sequence). TCR alpha and beta CDR3 regions were amplified from RNA using iRepertoire nested multiplex PCR. From the multiplex PCR reads, TCRdb called clonotypes with MiXCR, one entry per CDR3 protein. The repertoire holds around 390,000 distinct CDR3 sequences, with approximately 42% as singletons. V gene TRBV20-1 combines with J gene TRBJ1-1; D might be TRBD1 (6 bases). Material: glioma tissue, nonneoplastic brain tissue, or PBMCs (not recorded which). This TCR was recovered from a human donor with low-grade glioma or glioblastoma, undergoing nonglioma brain surgery, or in good health (not recorded which). This CDR3 is CSARDSWGLGEAFF. The CDR3 coding sequence is TGCAGTGCTAGAGATAGTTGGGGGCTAGGTGAAGCTTTCTTT.